This TCR beta chain was profiled in a study of blood T cell repertoires in COVID-19. Across the whole study: Acute-phase and convalescent COVID-19 samples originated in the United States, Italy and Spain. T cells, B-cell-depleted T cells, or PBMCs supplied cDNA or gDNA.

As handled by the study authors: Researchers report that nucleated cell counts were estimated from reference gene primer amplification. Repertoires were generated with immunoSEQ multiplex PCR, while TCRdb's copy carries only in-frame clones and drops some. V, J and clone size derive from that table, while D and trimming were established from the DNA sequence. The repertoire holds under 200,000 clones, with under 85% as singletons. The germline gives CDR1 SGDLS, CDR2 YYNGEE. The V segment lost 3 bases and the J segment 0 bases; nucleotides outside the gene matches: 6. This CDR3 has 16 amino acids. The sequencing input was peripheral blood. This receptor was taken from a man aged 55 to 70 who had recovered from COVID-19. The chain is built from TRBV9 and TRBJ2-5; 9 bases are shared with TRBD2. For the CDR3, the DNA is TGTGCCAGCAGCGAGAGGGCGGGGGGGCACCAAGAGACCCAGTACTTC. It codes for CASSERAGGHQETQYF. The entire variable domain, with the rest obtained from reference TRBV9 and TRBJ2-5, is as follows: DSGVTQTPKHLITATGQRVTLRCSPRSGDLSVYWYQQSLDQGLQFLIQYYNGEERAKGNILERFSAQQFPDLHSELNLSSLELGDSALYFCASSERAGGHQETQYFGPGTRLLVL.